This TCR beta chain was captured in a study of blood T cell repertoires in COVID-19. Repertoires were generated with immunoSEQ multiplex PCR, while TCRdb's copy carries only in-frame clones and drops some. The table records some 500,000 clones, approximately 90% of them present only once. Each participant's cohort was designated according to participant-reported clinical history. CDR1 and CDR2 (germline): LGHDT, YNNKEL (reference sequence). The V and J ends lost 2 bases and 0 bases respectively, with 13 bases between them. The CDR3 runs to 16 residues. The chain has TRBV3-1 (or the pseudogene TRBV3-2) and TRBJ1-2, with D possibly being TRBD1 (5 bases). Material: PBMCs or T cells enriched from blood (not recorded which). The receptor's source is a middle-aged woman who had recovered from COVID-19. CDR3 nucleotides: TGTGCCAGCAGCCAACCTAGAGGACACGCTAACTATGGCTACACCTTC. Protein: CASSQPRGHANYGYTF.